The following is a TCR beta chain sequence with its context. Its antigen remains unidentified. V was pared by 0 bases and J by 1 base, with 11 bases between. The CDR3 loop spans 15 amino acids. Germline CDR1 and CDR2: SGDLS and YYNGEE. These donors counted as nominally healthy when sampled, but unrecorded immune exposures were likely. This sample stems from a study of cytomegalovirus exposure and HLA in healthy donors. Study-wide findings and caveats: Looking again later, the authors saw that most CMV-associated TCR beta chains seemed HLA-restricted.

The PCR contained 60 Vbeta and 13 Jbeta primers. The repertoire was sequenced with immunoSEQ multiplex PCR; TCRdb's copy has only in-frame clones and lacks some. The sample holds approximately 100,000 clones, about 77% seen once. This clonotype originated in a woman aged 40 to 55 in good health and CMV-seronegative. Sequences were obtained from PBMCs. The chain carries TRBV9 and TRBJ2-7; no firm D call. The CDR3 loop is CASSVGSTLSYEQYF. The CDR3 DNA reads as TGTGCCAGCAGCGTAGGGAGCACGCTTTCCTACGAGCAGTACTTC.